This T cell receptor (beta chain) was recovered during a study of blood T cell repertoires in COVID-19. Study background: T cells, B-cell-depleted T cells, or PBMCs provided the cDNA or gDNA that served as material.

This clone was observed a single time. Trimming stripped 5 bases from V and 8 bases from J, with 15 bases between. CDR3 length: 12 amino acids. CDR1 is SQVTM, CDR2 ANQGSEA, per germline. TCRdb's copy holds only in-frame clones and misses some; the assay was immunoSEQ multiplex PCR. The data show around 60,000 clones, with almost 85% seen just once and around 16% held by the top ten. Sequencing was carried out using peripheral blood. This sequence originates from a man in his 60s with COVID-19, enrolled during active disease. The chain has TRBV29-1 and TRBJ1-2; D is ambiguous. The CDR3 protein is CSVYEAAWGYTF. The CDR3 region has the DNA TGCAGCGTTTACGAGGCGGCGTGGGGCTACACCTTC.